This T cell receptor beta chain was obtained from a study of response to subunit inactivated influenza vaccine. Findings of the study overall: With each seasonal influenza vaccination, the authors suggested, few new T cells are recruited.

TCRdb processed the RT-PCR reads anew with MiXCR; each CDR3 protein has one entry. The sample lists around 530,000 distinct CDR3 sequences, approximately 16% occurring once. In its sample, this clonotype was seen many times. Its specificity is unknown. Trimming cost V 3 bases and J 0 bases, with 9 bases left between them. This CDR3 comprises 15 residues. Germline assignment: CDR1 LGHNT and CDR2 FRNRAP. This rearrangement joins TRBV12-5 to TRBJ2-1; D gene unclear. Sequenced material: CD4+ T cells sorted from PBMCs, taken less than 30 months after vaccination. The receptor comes from a man between 50 and 70 years old who received an inactivated influenza vaccine. The CDR3 region has the DNA TGTGCTAGTGGTTTAGGTGTGAGCTCCTACAATGAGCAGTTCTTC. This translates into CASGLGVSSYNEQFF.